These 26 T cell receptor beta chains came from one sample sequenced in a study of early T cells in non-severe SARS-CoV-2 infection. One entry per CDR3 protein results from TCRdb running MiXCR on the 5' RACE reads. The sample consists of 60,000 to 65,000 distinct CDR3 sequences, approximately 8.8% of them appearing once. Sequencing was performed on whole blood, taken at baseline. The receptors stem from an adult who was a healthcare worker with PCR-confirmed SARS-CoV-2 infection or an uninfected control (not recorded which).

V and J are TRBV7-6 and TRBJ2-7; the D call may be TRBD1 or TRBD2 (5 bases each). Germline CDR1 SGHVS, CDR2 FNYEAQ. Trimming shortened V by 4 bases and J by 3 bases, and 10 bases separated the two germline ends. This CDR3 contains 13 residues. The CDR3 bases are TGTGCCAGCAGCTCCCGGGACGGCTACGAGCAGTACTTC. This translates into CASSSRDGYEQYF.

The J gene is TRBJ2-7, the V gene TRBV5-6, with 7 bases lining up with TRBD1. Germline assignment: CDR1 SGHDT and CDR2 YYEEEE. The CDR3 runs 15 residues. Trimming took 1 base from V and 2 from J; bases not matched to a gene: 6. CDR3 region: CASSLLTGSPYEQYF. The CDR3, as DNA: TGTGCCAGCAGCTTGTTGACAGGGAGCCCCTACGAGCAGTACTTC.

This clonotype was recorded many times. This chain connects TRBV2 to TRBJ1-1, with D hard to call. Trimming pared 10 bases from V and 6 bases from J, leaving 15 bases between. The germline gives CDR1 SNHLY, CDR2 FYNNEI. The length of the CDR3 is 12 residues. The CDR3 coding sequence is TGTGCCACCATCAGAGGTGGGCCTGAAGCTTTCTTT. It codes for CATIRGGPEAFF.

The V call is TRBV29-1, the J call TRBJ2-1; 10 bases are a match to TRBD2. Germline values: CDR1 SQVTM, CDR2 ANQGSEA. Trimming cost V 2 bases and J 8 bases; bases outside gene matches: 0. The CDR3 has 12 amino acids. The CDR3 loop reads CSVELAGDEQFF. The DNA for the CDR3 is TGCAGCGTTGAACTAGCGGGAGATGAGCAGTTCTTC.

This clonotype was observed a few times. The chain carries TRBV7-6 and TRBJ2-7; tentatively, D is TRBD1 or TRBD2 (5 bases each). Germline CDR1 is SGHVS and CDR2 is FNYEAQ. Trimming removed 1 base from V and 0 bases from J, with 10 bases in between. This CDR3 contains 15 residues. The CDR3 region is CASSLERGASYEQYF. The CDR3 bases are TGTGCCAGCAGCTTAGAGAGGGGAGCCTCCTACGAGCAGTACTTC.

Many counts were recorded for this clonotype. V and J are TRBV3-1 and TRBJ2-3; no definite D call. V lost 0 bases to trimming and J lost 4 bases, with 5 bases between them. CDR3 length: 13 residues. The germline gives CDR1 LGHDT, CDR2 YNNKEL (reference sequence). CDR3: CASSQEFPDTQYF. The DNA for the CDR3 is TGTGCCAGCAGCCAAGAGTTTCCAGATACGCAGTATTTT.

This chain links TRBV4-1 with TRBJ2-7; 7 bases line up with TRBD2. Germline CDR1 reads MGHRA; CDR2 reads YSYEKL. The J segment lost 7 bases and the V segment lost 0 bases, leaving 6 bases of the junction unmatched. The CDR3 covers 14 residues. Written as DNA, the CDR3 is TGCGCCAGCAGCCAAGATCCCGGGGGGAGGGAGCAGTACTTC. Translated: CASSQDPGGREQYF.

This clonotype was picked up a small number of times. V usage is TRBV5-1 and J usage is TRBJ2-1; 7 nucleotides line up with TRBD1. V gave up 4 bases and J gave up 1 base; unmatched junction bases: 5. Germline V gene lookup returns CDR1 SGHRS and CDR2 YFSETQ. The CDR3 runs 15 residues. This CDR3 reads CASSPVRGSYNEQFF. The CDR3 DNA reads as TGCGCCAGCAGCCCCGTCAGGGGGTCCTACAATGAGCAGTTCTTC.

This clonotype was seen only a few times. This chain connects TRBV20-1 to TRBJ1-5; D unresolved. CDR1 is DFQATT, CDR2 SNEGSKA, per germline (reference sequence). The V end was cut by 0 bases, the J end by 0 bases, with 12 bases between. The CDR3 has 16 residues. The CDR3: CSARDGTIYSNQPQHF. The CDR3 region has the DNA TGCAGTGCTAGAGACGGAACAATTTATAGCAATCAGCCCCAGCATTTT.

This rearrangement joins TRBV2 to TRBJ2-7, with D perhaps TRBD1 (5 bases). The V and J ends lost 5 bases and 3 bases respectively, with 17 bases between them. This CDR3 contains 15 residues. Germline loops: CDR1 SNHLY, CDR2 FYNNEI. The CDR3 sequence: CASSPGFSRHYEQYF. The CDR3 DNA sequence: TGTGCCAGCAGTCCAGGGTTTAGCCGCCACTACGAGCAGTACTTC.

CDR3 nucleotide sequence: TGTGCCAGCAGTGAACTGGACCGCTACAATGAGCAGTTCTTC. Encoded protein: CASSELDRYNEQFF. The gene calls are TRBV25-1 and TRBJ2-1; D gene ambiguous. Germline V CDR1 and CDR2: MGHDK, SYGVNS. The V gene lost 2 bases and the J gene lost 3 bases, with 8 bases spanning the gap. The CDR3 is 14 amino acids.

The V gene is TRBV20-1, the J gene TRBJ2-7, with D uncertain. Germline V gene data show CDR1 as DFQATT and CDR2 as SNEGSKA (reference sequence). Trimming shortened V by 1 base and J by 2 bases, and 3 bases separated the two germline ends. This CDR3 has 11 amino acids. The CDR3, as DNA: TGCAGTGCTAGAGGGACCTACGAGCAGTACTTC. Its translation: CSARGTYEQYF.

This clonotype has only a few counts. V usage is TRBV6-5 and J usage is TRBJ2-3; 11 bases fit TRBD2. The V and J ends lost 0 bases and 3 bases, in that order; junction bases with no gene match: 8. This CDR3 spans 18 amino acids. Germline CDR1 is MNHEY and CDR2 is SVGAGI. The CDR3 loop reads CASSYSRASGRRTDTQYF. The DNA of the CDR3 is TGTGCCAGCAGTTACTCGAGGGCTAGCGGGAGGAGGACAGATACGCAGTATTTT.

The chain combines TRBV7-2 with TRBJ2-7; 7 bases fit TRBD1. The length of the CDR3 is 14 residues. V was pared by 5 bases and J by 3 bases, with 7 bases of the junction left unmatched. The germline CDR1 and CDR2 sequences are SGHTA and FQGNSA. The CDR3 region is CASSPQPGGYEQYF. The DNA of the CDR3 is TGTGCCAGCAGCCCACAACCAGGGGGCTACGAGCAGTACTTC.

The chain links TRBV30 to TRBJ1-1; 10 bases line up with TRBD1. The CDR3 spans 13 residues. V dropped 6 bases and J dropped 4; count of bases not matched to a gene: 5. The germline V gene encodes CDR1 GTSNPN and CDR2 SVGIG (reference sequence). The DNA of the CDR3 is TGTGCCTGTAACCGGGACAGGGGCACTGAAGCTTTCTTT. It codes for CACNRDRGTEAFF.

This clonotype was seen a few times. CDR3: CASRRGVDSEQFF. DNA of the CDR3: TGTGCCAGCAGGAGAGGGGTGGATAGCGAGCAGTTCTTC. The chain recombines TRBV6-1 with TRBJ2-1; D tentatively reads TRBD1 or TRBD2 (5 bases each). The V and J ends lost 6 bases and 10 bases respectively, with 16 bases between them. From germline, CDR1 is MNHNS and CDR2 SASEGT. The CDR3 contains 13 residues.

This clonotype was recorded at least ten times. The rearrangement joins TRBV25-1 to TRBJ2-7; 8 nucleotides align to TRBD2. J lost 3 bases, V lost 9 bases, and 7 bases had no gene match. The germline V gene encodes CDR1 MGHDK and CDR2 SYGVNS. This CDR3 has 13 amino acids. Here the CDR3 DNA reads TGTGCCAGTATGAGCGGGAGTAACTACGAGCAGTACTTC. This gives the protein CASMSGSNYEQYF.

This clonotype was detected ten times or more. This chain connects TRBV6-1 to TRBJ2-5, with TRBD2 matching over 8 bases. The J segment lost 0 bases and the V segment lost 8 bases, leaving 8 bases of the junction unmatched. CDR1 and CDR2 from the germline V gene are MNHNS and SASEGT. This CDR3 has 15 amino acids. CDR3 amino acids: CASGGASGYQETQYF. The DNA of the CDR3 is TGTGCCAGCGGGGGGGCTAGCGGGTACCAAGAGACCCAGTACTTC.

The genes are TRBV11-2 and TRBJ2-1, with 10 bases identical to TRBD1. The CDR3 is made up of 18 amino acids. Germline V gene sequence: CDR1 SGHAT, CDR2 FQNNGV. J lost 4 bases, V lost 2 bases, and 11 bases had no gene match. The CDR3 DNA is TGTGCCAGCAGCTTAAACGGCGCGACAGGGGGCTCGTACAATGAGCAGTTCTTC. Its translation is CASSLNGATGGSYNEQFF.

The sample holds many counts of this clonotype. The genes are TRBV20-1 and TRBJ2-3; 13 nucleotides line up with TRBD2. The germline V gene has CDR1 DFQATT and CDR2 SNEGSKA (reference sequence). The CDR3 runs to 15 residues. Trimming took 3 bases from V and 7 from J; bases not matched to a gene: 7. This CDR3 reads CSASDTTSGGYTQYF. DNA for the CDR3: TGCAGTGCTAGTGACACGACTAGCGGGGGGTATACGCAGTATTTT.

This clonotype was counted between two and nine times. The rearrangement joins TRBV20-1 to TRBJ1-2, with a tentative D call TRBD1 (6 bases). Germline loops: CDR1 DFQATT, CDR2 SNEGSKA (reference sequence). The CDR3 has 12 amino acids. V lost 5 bases and J lost 4, with 11 bases in between. CDR3 residues: CSAYRVRYGYTF. In DNA, the CDR3 is TGCAGTGCTTACAGGGTCCGCTATGGCTACACCTTC.

The V gene is TRBV20-1, the J gene TRBJ2-3, with TRBD2 matching 8 bases. Germline V gene sequence: CDR1 DFQATT, CDR2 SNEGSKA (reference sequence). This CDR3 has 16 residues. V was pared by 0 bases and J by 1 base, with 6 bases of the junction left unmatched. DNA for the CDR3: TGCAGTGCTAGAGATTTGTCTAGCGGGCGCACAGATACGCAGTATTTT. It codes for CSARDLSSGRTDTQYF.

The chain uses TRBV29-1 and TRBJ2-1, with 8 nucleotides matching TRBD2. Trimming at V came to 7 bases and at J to 8 bases, leaving 10 bases not matched to a gene. Germline V lookup: CDR1 SQVTM, CDR2 ANQGSEA. The CDR3 runs to 13 residues. The CDR3 protein is CSAIAGYSHEQFF. The DNA of the CDR3 is TGCAGCGCCATAGCGGGATACTCCCATGAGCAGTTCTTC.

This clonotype was seen only a few times. The chain carries TRBV7-9 and TRBJ1-3; 9 positions match TRBD1. The J segment lost 1 base and the V segment lost 5 bases, leaving 3 bases of the junction unmatched. The CDR3 is 15 amino acids. The germline CDR1 and CDR2 sequences are SEHNR and FQNEAQ (reference sequence). This CDR3 is CASSPQGASGNTIYF. In DNA, the CDR3 is TGTGCCAGCAGCCCACAGGGGGCTTCTGGAAACACCATATATTTT. Combining the CDR3 with reference TRBV7-9 and TRBJ1-3 gives the whole variable domain DTGVSQNPRHKITKRGQNVTFRCDPISEHNRLYWYRQTLGQGPEFLTYFQNEAQLEKSRLLSDRFSAERPKGSFSTLEIQRTEQGDSAMYLCASSPQGASGNTIYFGEGSWLTVV.

This chain uses TRBV5-4 with TRBJ2-6; D unclear. The CDR3 is made up of 16 amino acids. V was cut by 2 bases and J by 2 bases, with 11 bases left in between. The germline V gene encodes CDR1 SGHNT and CDR2 YYREEE (reference sequence). CDR3 protein: CASSFSLGTGANVLTF. In DNA, the CDR3 is TGTGCCAGCAGCTTCAGTCTAGGTACTGGGGCCAACGTCCTGACTTTC.

This clonotype was counted a few times. The chain joins TRBV5-1 to TRBJ2-2, with D tentatively TRBD1 (8 bases). The CDR3 covers 15 residues. Between the trimmed V and J ends, which lost 6 bases and 3 bases, there was a span of 15 bases. CDR1 and CDR2 from the germline V gene are SGHRS and YFSETQ. CDR3 loop: CASNGQGGDTGELFF. The CDR3 nucleotides read TGCGCCAGCAACGGACAGGGAGGGGACACCGGGGAGCTGTTTTTT.